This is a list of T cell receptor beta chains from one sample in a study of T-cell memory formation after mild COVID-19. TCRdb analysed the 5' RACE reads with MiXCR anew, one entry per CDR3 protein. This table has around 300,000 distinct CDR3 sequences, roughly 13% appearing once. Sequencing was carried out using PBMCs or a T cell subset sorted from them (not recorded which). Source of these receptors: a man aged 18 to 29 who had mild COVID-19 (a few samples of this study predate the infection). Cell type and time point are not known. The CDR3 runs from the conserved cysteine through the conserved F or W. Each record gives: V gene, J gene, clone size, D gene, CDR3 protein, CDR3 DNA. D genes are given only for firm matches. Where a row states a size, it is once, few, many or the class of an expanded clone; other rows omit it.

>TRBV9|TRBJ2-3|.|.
CASSPDRGRGTDTQYF
TGTGCCAGCAGCCCTGATAGAGGGCGCGGCACAGATACGCAGTATTTT
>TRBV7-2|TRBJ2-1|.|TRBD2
CASSSTSGQYNEQFF
TGTGCCAGCAGCTCGACTAGCGGGCAGTACAATGAGCAGTTCTTC
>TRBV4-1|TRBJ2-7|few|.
CASSHATGVGRLYEQYF
TGCGCCAGCAGCCATGCAACCGGGGTGGGGCGACTTTACGAGCAGTACTTC
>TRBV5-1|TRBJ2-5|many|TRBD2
CASSVLAGETQYF
TGCGCCAGCAGCGTACTAGCGGGGGAGACCCAGTACTTC
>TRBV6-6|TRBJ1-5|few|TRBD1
CASSYWDRVDQPQHF
TGTGCCAGCAGTTACTGGGACAGGGTCGATCAGCCCCAGCATTTT
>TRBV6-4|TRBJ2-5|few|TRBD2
CAHGPTLAGVETQYF
TGTGCCCATGGACCCACCTTAGCGGGGGTAGAGACCCAGTACTTC
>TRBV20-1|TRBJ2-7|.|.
CSALTSYEQYF
TGCAGTGCTCTTACCTCATACGAGCAGTACTTC
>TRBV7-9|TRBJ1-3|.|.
CASSFTFSGNTIYF
TGTGCCAGCAGCTTTACATTCTCTGGAAACACCATATATTTT
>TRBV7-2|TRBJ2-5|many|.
CASSFTREETQYF
TGTGCCAGCAGCTTTACTAGGGAAGAGACCCAGTACTTC
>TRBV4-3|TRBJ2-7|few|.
CASSQAPPGLDYEQYF
TGCGCCAGCAGCCAAGCCCCCCCGGGCCTAGACTACGAGCAGTACTTC
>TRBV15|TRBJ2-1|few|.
CATSRDQNGVSYNEQFF
TGTGCCACCAGCAGAGATCAGAACGGGGTCTCCTACAATGAGCAGTTCTTC
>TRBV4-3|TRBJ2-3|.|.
CASSQEGRGSTDTQYF
TGCGCCAGCAGCCAAGAGGGCCGGGGGAGCACAGATACGCAGTATTTT
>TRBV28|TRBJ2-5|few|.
CASSLVGGRQTQYF
TGTGCCAGCAGTTTAGTCGGGGGTAGGCAGACCCAGTACTTC
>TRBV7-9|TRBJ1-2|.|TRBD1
CASSLGTGRIAYGYTF
TGTGCCAGCAGCTTAGGGACAGGGCGGATTGCCTATGGCTACACCTTC
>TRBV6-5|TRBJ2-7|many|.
CASRLQLPVDEQYF
TGTGCCAGCAGACTCCAGCTCCCAGTGGACGAGCAGTACTTC
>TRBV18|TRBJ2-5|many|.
CASSPPGPRGEETQYF
TGTGCCAGCTCACCACCGGGGCCTCGGGGCGAAGAGACCCAGTACTTC
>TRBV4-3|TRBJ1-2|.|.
CASTSAGGGYTF
TGCGCCAGCACCTCGGCCGGGGGTGGCTACACCTTC
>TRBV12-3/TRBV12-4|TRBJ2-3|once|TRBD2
CASSSVGLAGADTQYF
TGTGCCAGCAGTTCCGTGGGACTAGCGGGAGCAGATACGCAGTATTTT
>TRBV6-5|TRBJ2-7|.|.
CASSYSAGRLSYEQYF
TGTGCCAGCAGTTATTCGGCGGGGCGCCTGTCCTACGAGCAGTACTTC
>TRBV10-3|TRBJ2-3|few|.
CATEGGGTDTQYF
TGTGCCACGGAAGGGGGGGGCACAGATACGCAGTATTTT
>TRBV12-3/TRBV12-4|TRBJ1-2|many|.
CASSLMRVYGYTF
TGTGCCAGCAGTTTAATGAGGGTCTATGGCTACACCTTC
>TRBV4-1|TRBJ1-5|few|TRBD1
CASSQETGPNQPQHF
TGCGCCAGCAGCCAAGAGACAGGGCCCAATCAGCCCCAGCATTTT
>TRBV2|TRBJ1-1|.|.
CASSVWGDTEAFF
TGTGCCAGCAGTGTTTGGGGTGACACTGAAGCTTTCTTT
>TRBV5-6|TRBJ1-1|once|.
CASSRRPRDGHFEAFF
TGTGCCAGCAGCAGAAGACCACGGGACGGGCATTTTGAAGCTTTCTTT
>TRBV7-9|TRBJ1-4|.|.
CASSATRTATNEKLFF
TGTGCCAGCAGCGCAACTCGAACGGCAACTAATGAAAAACTGTTTTTT
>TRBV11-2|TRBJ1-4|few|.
CASSFAWTGEKLFF
TGTGCCAGCAGCTTCGCCTGGACCGGTGAAAAACTGTTTTTT
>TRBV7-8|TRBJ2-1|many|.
CASSRDNEQFF
TGTGCCAGCAGCCGAGACAATGAGCAGTTCTTC
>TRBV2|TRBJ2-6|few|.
CASALLSSGANVLTF
TGTGCCAGCGCCCTCCTTAGCTCTGGGGCCAACGTCCTGACTTTC
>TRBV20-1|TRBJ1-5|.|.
CSARDEGAGNQPQHF
TGCAGTGCTAGAGATGAAGGGGCGGGCAATCAGCCCCAGCATTTT
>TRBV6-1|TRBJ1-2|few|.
CASSAQLLNYGYTF
TGTGCCAGCAGTGCCCAGCTACTTAACTATGGCTACACCTTC
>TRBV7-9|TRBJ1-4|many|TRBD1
CASTRYFGQGNEKLFF
TGTGCCAGCACGCGTTACTTCGGACAGGGGAATGAAAAACTGTTTTTT
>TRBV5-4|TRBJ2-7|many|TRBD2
CASSFSGALYEQYF
TGTGCCAGCAGCTTTAGCGGGGCCCTCTACGAGCAGTACTTC
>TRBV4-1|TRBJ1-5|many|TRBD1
CASSHLQGSGNQPQHF
TGCGCCAGCAGCCACCTACAGGGGTCCGGCAATCAGCCCCAGCATTTT
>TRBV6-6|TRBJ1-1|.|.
CASISRDRLLMNTEAFF
TGTGCCAGCATTTCCCGGGACCGACTCCTTATGAACACTGAAGCTTTCTTT
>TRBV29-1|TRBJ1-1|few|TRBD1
CSAKRIRGLTEAFF
TGCAGCGCCAAACGAATAAGGGGGCTGACTGAAGCTTTCTTT
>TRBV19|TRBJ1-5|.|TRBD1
CASSGTGGVQPQHF
TGTGCCAGTAGTGGAACAGGGGGGGTTCAGCCCCAGCATTTT
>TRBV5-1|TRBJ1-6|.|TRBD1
CASSLVGQGFNSPLHF
TGCGCCAGCAGCTTGGTAGGACAGGGTTTTAATTCACCCCTCCACTTT